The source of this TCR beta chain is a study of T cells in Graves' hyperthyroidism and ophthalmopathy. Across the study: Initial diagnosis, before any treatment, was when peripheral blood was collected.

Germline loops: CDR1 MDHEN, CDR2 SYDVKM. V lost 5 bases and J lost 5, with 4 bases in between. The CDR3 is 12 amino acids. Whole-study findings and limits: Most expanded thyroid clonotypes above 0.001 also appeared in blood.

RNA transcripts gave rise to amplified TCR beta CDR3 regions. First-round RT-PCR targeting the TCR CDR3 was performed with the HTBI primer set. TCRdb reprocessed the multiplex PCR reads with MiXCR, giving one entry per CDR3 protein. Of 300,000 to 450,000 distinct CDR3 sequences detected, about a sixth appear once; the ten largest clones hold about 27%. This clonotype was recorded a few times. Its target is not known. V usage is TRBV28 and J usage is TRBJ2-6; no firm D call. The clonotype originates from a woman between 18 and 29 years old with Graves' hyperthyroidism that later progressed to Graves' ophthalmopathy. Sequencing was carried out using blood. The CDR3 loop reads CASSLRANVLTF. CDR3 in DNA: TGTGCCAGCAGTCTACGGGCCAACGTCCTGACTTTC. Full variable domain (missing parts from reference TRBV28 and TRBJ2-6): DVKVTQSSRYLVKRTGEKVFLECVQDMDHENMFWYRQDPGLGLRLIYFSYDVKMKEKGDIPEGYSVSREKKERFSLILESASTNQTSMYLCASSLRANVLTFGAGSRLTVL.